This TCR beta chain originates from a study of T cells after yellow fever vaccination (dated by TCRdb to between 2019 and 2020). Looking at the study overall: Libraries from fractions with low cell numbers were prepared with the SMART-Seq v4 Ultra Low Input RNA kit. Two healthy male donors, one aged 18 to 29 and one aged 30 to 39 years, were included in the cohort. Blood samples were taken at several timepoints before and after primary and secondary immunization, and bulk PBMC replicates and cell subsets were isolated. To follow T-cell clones before and after primary and booster YFV17D yellow fever vaccination, bulk TCR alpha and beta repertoires were sequenced over time.

TCR cDNA was made using 5'RACE template switching, a step that added a universal primer site and unique molecular identifiers. cDNA synthesis was primed from both the TCR alpha and TCR beta constant segments. Library amplification used two PCR steps, and the second PCR step added sample barcodes and sequencing adapters. Sequencing of the libraries was done on either Illumina HiSeq 2500 (2x100 bp) or NovaSeq (2x150 bp). Under the source paper's analysis protocol: MIGEC was used to demultiplex reads and collapse the reads into UMI consensus sequences, and MiXCR was used for V(D)J alignment. Clonotypes responding to the vaccine were identified with edgeR on replicate PBMC samples, with the criteria of FDR below 0.01 and a log2 fold change above 5 up to day 15. Each bulk clonotype received a CD4 or CD8 identity based on whether the sequenced CD4 or CD8 repertoire contained that clonotype at higher abundance. TCRdb reran the public reads through fastp at Q25 and MiXCR, keeping productive beta chains. Every entry covers one CDR3 protein and lists the most common genes and DNA from its rows. The V and J calls here are based on TCRdb, not the publication. The sample table records a few hundred thousand distinct CDR3 sequences; approximately 10% of these occur just once. Around 18% of the sample is taken by the ten largest.

The label giving this sample's treatment or condition can be read as: live attenuated yellow fever vaccine strain. Two biological replicates of bulk PBMCs were collected at each blood-draw timepoint. A standard Ficoll-Paque protocol was used to isolate PBMCs from peripheral blood. TriZol was used to extract RNA from bulk PBMCs, from CD4 and CD8 fractions, and from dextramer-positive and dextramer-negative fractions. Points the paper makes about the study in general: Compared with the primary T-cell response, the secondary T-cell response was weaker but faster, peaking on day 5 rather than day 15. A small fraction of clonotypes appeared in both the CD4 and CD8 compartments, likely as a result of convergent recombination. Because the study included only a couple of donors, the extent to which the findings can be generalized is limited. Computational filtering was required because FACS-sorted repertoires could contain abundant contaminating clonotypes from the bulk population. Most clones expanded after primary vaccination (around 96% of CD4 and 70% to 90% of CD8) were re-detected after the booster, suggesting that broad memory maintenance occurred.

The CDR3 holds 13 amino acids from the cysteine to the phenylalanine. The DNA shown is the 39-base CDR3, in frame from base 1. Cut back by 4 bases and 7 bases, the V and J ends lie 13 bases apart. CDR1 and CDR2 were assigned from the germline V gene as SGHAT and FQNNGV. There are many counts of this clonotype. Its antigen is still unknown. Base-call qualities are not available, and no considerably larger clone is one nucleotide away. In this chain, TRBV11-2 is recombined with TRBJ1-2, with TRBD1 perhaps the D gene, on 6 matching bases. This TCR was recovered from a man younger than 30 who received the YFV17D yellow fever vaccine. This sample comprised PBMCs, obtained on the day of the first yellow fever vaccination. For the CDR3, the sequence is CASSSGTGSGYTF. The nucleotide sequence reads as follows: TGTGCCAGCAGCTCCGGAACAGGGTCTGGCTACACCTTC.